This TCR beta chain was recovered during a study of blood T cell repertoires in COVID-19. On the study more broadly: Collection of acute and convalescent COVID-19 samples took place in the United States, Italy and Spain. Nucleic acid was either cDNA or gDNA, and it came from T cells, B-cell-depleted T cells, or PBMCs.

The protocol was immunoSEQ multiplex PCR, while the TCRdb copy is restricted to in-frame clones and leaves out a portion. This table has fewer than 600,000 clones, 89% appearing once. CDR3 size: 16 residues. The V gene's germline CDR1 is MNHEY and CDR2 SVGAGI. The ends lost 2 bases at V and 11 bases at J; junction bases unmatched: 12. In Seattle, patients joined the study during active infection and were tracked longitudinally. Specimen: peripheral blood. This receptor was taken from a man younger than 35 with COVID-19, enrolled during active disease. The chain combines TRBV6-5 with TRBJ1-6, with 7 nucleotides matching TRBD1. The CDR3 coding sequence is TGTGCCAGCAGTTACGGCCACAGGGGTAAAAGGGCACCCCTCCACTTT. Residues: CASSYGHRGKRAPLHF.